This TCR beta chain was retrieved from a study of blood T cell repertoires in COVID-19. Study as a whole: PBMCs, B-cell-depleted T cells, or T cells were the source of the cDNA or gDNA that made up the material.

Repertoires were generated with immunoSEQ multiplex PCR, while TCRdb's copy carries only in-frame clones and drops some. The sample consists of 250,000 or so clones, about 82% of them appearing once. This CDR3 is built from 14 residues. CDR1 is SGDLS and CDR2 is YYNGEE in the germline V gene. Trimming took 9 bases from V and 2 from J, leaving 16 bases between them. The chain employs TRBV9 and TRBJ2-3; tentative D call: TRBD2 (5 bases). Sequencing input: peripheral blood. The TCR originated in an elderly man with acute or convalescent COVID-19. The chain's CDR3 is CATGRGSHTDTQYF. The CDR3 DNA reads TGTGCCACCGGCCGCGGGTCTCACACAGATACGCAGTATTTT.